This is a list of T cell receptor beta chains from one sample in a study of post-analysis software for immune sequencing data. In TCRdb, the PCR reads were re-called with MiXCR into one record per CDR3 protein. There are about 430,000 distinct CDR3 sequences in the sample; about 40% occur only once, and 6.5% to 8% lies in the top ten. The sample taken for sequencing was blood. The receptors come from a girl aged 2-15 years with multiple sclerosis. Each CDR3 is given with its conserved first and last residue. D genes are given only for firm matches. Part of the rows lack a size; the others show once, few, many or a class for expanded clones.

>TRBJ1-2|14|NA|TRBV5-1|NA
TGCGCCAGCAGCACGTCGGACAGTCGGGGGGGCTACACCTTC
CASSTSDSRGGYTF
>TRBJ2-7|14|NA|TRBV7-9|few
TGTGCCAGCAGCTTAGCGCAACAGTTGAACGAGCAGTACTTC
CASSLAQQLNEQYF
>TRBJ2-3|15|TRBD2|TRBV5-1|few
TGCGCCAGCAGCTTGGAAGCGGGGGGCACAGATACGCAGTATTTT
CASSLEAGGTDTQYF
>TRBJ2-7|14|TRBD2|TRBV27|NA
TGTGCCAGCAGTATGACTAGCCCGATCTACGAGCAGTACTTC
CASSMTSPIYEQYF
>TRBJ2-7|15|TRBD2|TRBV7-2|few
TGTGCCAGCAGCTTTTTTAGCGGGAGGGTCTACGAGCAGTACTTC
CASSFFSGRVYEQYF
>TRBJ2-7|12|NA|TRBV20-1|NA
TGCAGTGCTAGAGATCAGTCAGCCGAGCAGTACTTC
CSARDQSAEQYF
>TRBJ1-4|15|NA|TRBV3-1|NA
TGTGCCAGCAGCCAAAGAAGAGACGGTAATGAAAAACTGTTTTTT
CASSQRRDGNEKLFF
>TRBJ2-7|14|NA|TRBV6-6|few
TGTGCCAGCAGTCACCAGGGGCCACCCTACGAGCAGTACTTC
CASSHQGPPYEQYF
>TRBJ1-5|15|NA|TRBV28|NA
TGTGCCAGCAGTCCGTCCGGGGGGAGCAATCAGCCCCAGCATTTT
CASSPSGGSNQPQHF
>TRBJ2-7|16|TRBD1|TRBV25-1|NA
TGTGCCAGCAGTGGCCCCTTGACAGGGAGCAATTACGAGCAGTACTTC
CASSGPLTGSNYEQYF
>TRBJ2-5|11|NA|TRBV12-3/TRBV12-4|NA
TGTGCCAGCAGTCTGCGACAGACCCAGTACTTC
CASSLRQTQYF
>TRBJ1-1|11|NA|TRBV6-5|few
TGTGCCAGCAGTTACGGGACCAGAGCTTTCTTT
CASSYGTRAFF
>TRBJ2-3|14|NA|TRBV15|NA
TGTGCCACCAGCAGGACAGGAAGCACAGATACGCAGTATTTT
CATSRTGSTDTQYF
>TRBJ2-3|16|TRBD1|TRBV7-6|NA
TGTGCCAGCAGCCGACAGGGCTTGGGGGGCACAGATACGCAGTATTTT
CASSRQGLGGTDTQYF
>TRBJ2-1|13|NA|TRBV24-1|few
TGTGCCACCAGTGATTTGCAATCTCCTCAGCAGTTCTTC
CATSDLQSPQQFF
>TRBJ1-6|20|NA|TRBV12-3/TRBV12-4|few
TGTGCCAGCAGTTTCGGATCAGGGATTAAGGGTAGCTCCTATAATTCACCCCTCCACTTT
CASSFGSGIKGSSYNSPLHF
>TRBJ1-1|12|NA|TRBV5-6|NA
TGTGCCAGCAGCCGTCGTAGTCTTGAAGCTTTCTTT
CASSRRSLEAFF
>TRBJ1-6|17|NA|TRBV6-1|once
TGTGCCAGCAGTGAACAGAGGCCGGGGGCCGTTGGGTCACCCCTCCACTTT
CASSEQRPGAVGSPLHF
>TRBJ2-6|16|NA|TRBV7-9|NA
TGTGCCAGCAGCTTATGGGGGGCGTCTGGGGCCAACGTCCTGACTTTC
CASSLWGASGANVLTF
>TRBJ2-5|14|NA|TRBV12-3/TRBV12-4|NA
TGTGCCAGCAGTTGGGGCCGAAGAAAGGAGACCCAGTACTTC
CASSWGRRKETQYF
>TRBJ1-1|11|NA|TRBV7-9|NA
TGTGCCAGCAGCTTAGAACCTGAAGCTTTCTTT
CASSLEPEAFF
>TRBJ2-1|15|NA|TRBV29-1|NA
TGCAGCGTTTGGGGGTGGGGCCCGGGCCCGGGTGAGCAGTTCTTC
CSVWGWGPGPGEQFF
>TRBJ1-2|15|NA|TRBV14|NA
TGTGCCAGCAGCCAACAAAAGGGGACCGGCTATGGCTACACCTTC
CASSQQKGTGYGYTF